This T cell receptor (beta chain) was obtained from a study of blood T cell repertoires in COVID-19. Study in general: The United States, Italy and Spain provided the acute and convalescent COVID-19 samples. PBMCs, B-cell-depleted T cells, or T cells were the source of the cDNA or gDNA that made up the material.

The CDR3 is 19 residues long. Germline V gives CDR1 SGHAT, CDR2 FQNNGV. Trimming removed 2 bases at V and 3 bases at J, with 22 bases between. Study processing details: Researchers report that nucleated cell counts were estimated from reference gene primer amplification. Assay: immunoSEQ multiplex PCR; the TCRdb copy retains only in-frame clones and omits some. The V and J calls and clone size were taken over from that table, and D and trimming were inferred from the DNA. The sample carries some 150,000 clones, 80% to 90% recorded once. This chain connects TRBV11-2 to TRBJ1-4; tentative D call: TRBD1 (5 bases). This receptor was obtained from a woman aged 60-75 years with active COVID-19. The sample was peripheral blood. CDR3 protein: CASSLSGLQGPAPNEKLFF. The CDR3, as DNA: TGTGCCAGCAGCTTAAGTGGTTTGCAGGGCCCAGCCCCTAATGAAAAACTGTTTTTT.